Listed below are T cell receptor beta chains from one sample, sequenced in a study of chemoradiotherapy in HPV16-positive cancers. The protocol was immunoSEQ multiplex PCR, while the TCRdb copy is restricted to in-frame clones and leaves out a portion. The repertoire consists of 30,000 to 45,000 clones, with just under 80% occurring once and the leading ten covering 3.5% to 4%. The sample consisted of blood, taken from a patient who underwent chemoradiotherapy. These receptors were obtained from a human donor with HPV-associated anogenital cancer. Each CDR3 is given with its conserved first and last residue. Fields, in order: D gene, clone size, V gene, J gene, CDR3 protein, CDR3 DNA. A D gene is named only where the DNA matches it firmly. Rows give clone size only sometimes, using once, few, many, or a class for an expanded clone.

D gene: .
clone size: .
V gene: TRBV27
J gene: TRBJ1-2
CDR3 protein: CASSSGQGRYGYTF
CDR3 DNA: TGTGCCAGCAGCTCGGGCCAGGGACGCTATGGCTACACCTTC

D gene: TRBD2
clone size: .
V gene: TRBV9
J gene: TRBJ2-7
CDR3 protein: CASSLSSGVDEQYF
CDR3 DNA: TGTGCCAGCAGCTTGTCTAGCGGGGTGGACGAGCAGTACTTC

D gene: .
clone size: .
V gene: TRBV6-1
J gene: TRBJ1-2
CDR3 protein: CASSESTVTNYGYTF
CDR3 DNA: TGTGCCAGCAGTGAATCGACAGTTACTAACTATGGCTACACCTTC

D gene: .
clone size: few
V gene: TRBV19
J gene: TRBJ2-2
CDR3 protein: CASSLTGMNTGELFF
CDR3 DNA: TGTGCCAGTAGCTTAACAGGGATGAACACCGGGGAGCTGTTTTTT

D gene: .
clone size: .
V gene: TRBV5-1
J gene: TRBJ1-1
CDR3 protein: CASSADGLMNTEAFF
CDR3 DNA: TGCGCCAGCAGCGCCGATGGGCTAATGAACACTGAAGCTTTCTTT

D gene: .
clone size: .
V gene: TRBV2
J gene: TRBJ2-7
CDR3 protein: CASRTPSYEQYF
CDR3 DNA: TGTGCCAGCAGAACACCGTCCTACGAGCAGTACTTC

D gene: .
clone size: .
V gene: TRBV4-2
J gene: TRBJ1-1
CDR3 protein: CASSQGWMNTEAFF
CDR3 DNA: TGTGCCAGCAGCCAAGGGTGGATGAACACTGAAGCTTTCTTT

D gene: .
clone size: .
V gene: TRBV29-1
J gene: TRBJ2-3
CDR3 protein: CSVDKLDLDTQYF
CDR3 DNA: TGCAGCGTTGACAAACTTGACCTAGATACGCAGTATTTT

D gene: .
clone size: .
V gene: TRBV29-1
J gene: TRBJ2-7
CDR3 protein: CSVGRGPYEQYF
CDR3 DNA: TGCAGCGTTGGGAGGGGGCCCTACGAGCAGTACTTC

D gene: TRBD2
clone size: .
V gene: TRBV7-9
J gene: TRBJ2-7
CDR3 protein: CASSRRSGGAREQYF
CDR3 DNA: TGTGCCAGCAGCCGGAGGAGCGGGGGGGCTCGTGAGCAGTACTTC

D gene: .
clone size: .
V gene: TRBV2
J gene: TRBJ2-2
CDR3 protein: CASSTDTGELFF
CDR3 DNA: TGTGCCAGCAGTACAGATACCGGGGAGCTGTTTTTT

D gene: .
clone size: .
V gene: TRBV25-1
J gene: TRBJ1-6
CDR3 protein: CASSPGGLDNSPLHF
CDR3 DNA: TGTGCCAGCAGCCCCGGGGGGCTGGATAATTCACCCCTCCACTTT

D gene: .
clone size: .
V gene: TRBV9
J gene: TRBJ2-7
CDR3 protein: CASSGGPGTTPVEQYF
CDR3 DNA: TGTGCCAGCAGCGGAGGGCCCGGGACAACTCCCGTCGAGCAGTACTTC

D gene: TRBD1
clone size: .
V gene: TRBV25-1
J gene: TRBJ1-3
CDR3 protein: CASSADRGLTGNTIYF
CDR3 DNA: TGTGCCAGCAGTGCCGACAGGGGCTTAACTGGAAACACCATATATTTT

D gene: .
clone size: .
V gene: TRBV19
J gene: TRBJ2-6
CDR3 protein: CASSIGSGVGANVLTF
CDR3 DNA: TGTGCCAGTAGTATAGGCTCCGGGGTTGGGGCCAACGTCCTGACTTTC

D gene: .
clone size: .
V gene: TRBV5-1
J gene: TRBJ2-2
CDR3 protein: CASRLQGVPTGELFF
CDR3 DNA: TGCGCCAGCAGGTTACAGGGAGTTCCCACCGGGGAGCTGTTTTTT

D gene: .
clone size: .
V gene: TRBV15
J gene: TRBJ1-4
CDR3 protein: CATSSPAEGLNEKLFF
CDR3 DNA: TGTGCCACCAGCAGCCCCGCTGAGGGGTTAAATGAAAAACTGTTTTTT

D gene: TRBD1
clone size: .
V gene: TRBV9
J gene: TRBJ1-3
CDR3 protein: CASSPDLGQGARNTIYF
CDR3 DNA: TGTGCCAGCAGCCCAGATTTGGGACAGGGGGCCAGAAACACCATATATTTT